This TCR beta chain stems from a study of T-cell reconstitution after alpha-beta-depleted transplantation in children. General study points: Approximately two months post-transplant, alpha-beta T cells reportedly originated from several hundred expanded graft clones. Among T cells one year after transplant, newly produced cells accounted for most counts and diversity. Some patients showed high day-60 TCRbeta diversity, which derived from surviving recipient T cells and thymic progenitors.

For this clonotype: Its antigen is as yet unknown.

As it was prepared, the TCRbeta library received unique molecular identifiers. TCRdb called the PCR reads again in MiXCR, with one record for every CDR3 protein. The sample consists of about 980,000 distinct CDR3 sequences, 25% to 30% of them appearing once. Germline lookup yields CDR1 DFQATT and CDR2 SNEGSKA (reference sequence). This CDR3 comprises 14 residues. The V and J ends lost 3 bases and 3 bases respectively, with 12 bases between them. The specimen was PBMCs, mostly from graft donor cells, collected 360 days after TCRalphabeta/CD19-depleted stem cell transplant. This clonotype was obtained from a boy under three years old who had a stem cell transplant for SCID, so the T cells may come from the graft donor. The chain joins TRBV20-1 to TRBJ2-1; weak D call: TRBD2 (6 bases). In nucleotides, the CDR3 is TGCAGTGCTAGTTTTGGGGGGATCTACAATGAGCAGTTCTTC. It is translated as CSASFGGIYNEQFF.